This entry lists 23 T cell receptor beta chains sequenced from one sample in a study of shared clonotypes between healthy human individuals. Sequencing used immunoSEQ multiplex PCR; TCRdb keeps in-frame clones, though not all of them. Here the sample spans about half a million clones, 70% to 80% being singletons. Sequenced sample: PBMCs. These receptors were obtained from a woman between 40 and 55 years old in good health. Some clones in this sample may be carry-over from other donors' samples.

The chain joins TRBV19 to TRBJ1-5; a possible D gene is TRBD1 (6 bases). The CDR3 is 15 amino acids. V was clipped by 5 bases and J by 3 bases, with 14 bases between them. Per the germline V gene, CDR1 is LNHDA and CDR2 is SQIVND (reference sequence). CDR3: CASSSQGNLNQPQHF. The DNA of the CDR3 is TGTGCCAGTAGTTCACAGGGAAACCTCAATCAGCCCCAGCATTTT.

J is TRBJ2-5 and V is TRBV28; D possibly corresponds to TRBD1 (5 bases). Trimming cost V 3 bases and J 5 bases, with 16 bases left between them. CDR1 is MDHEN, CDR2 SYDVKM, per germline. This CDR3 has 15 residues. In DNA, the CDR3 is TGTGCCAGCAGTTTCAGGGCCCTATACTGGGAGACCCAGTACTTC. Protein sequence: CASSFRALYWETQYF.

As regards this clone: The junction shows a germline mismatch at one end, possibly a read error. The chain uses TRBV2 and TRBJ2-7; no definite D call. This CDR3 is built from 11 residues. The germline V gene has CDR1 SNHLY and CDR2 FYNNEI. CDR3 residues: CASSEFILRTF. CDR3 DNA sequence: TGTGCCAGCAGCGAGTTTATCCTTCGTACCTTC.

The sample holds a few counts of this clone. This sequence joins TRBV30 and TRBJ1-4, with TRBD1 identical over 9 bases. The CDR3 sequence is 14 residues long. J was trimmed by 5 bases and V by 2 bases; bases with no gene match: 3. Germline CDR1 and CDR2: GTSNPN and SVGIG (reference sequence). CDR3 residues: CAWSSGTGNEKLFF. CDR3 in DNA: TGTGCCTGGAGTTCTGGGACAGGGAATGAAAAACTGTTTTTT.

The chain couples TRBV10-3 to TRBJ2-7; perhaps TRBD1 as D (5 bases). Trimming took 10 bases from V and 5 from J, leaving 18 bases between them. The CDR3 has 13 amino acids. Per the germline V gene, CDR1 is ENHRY and CDR2 is SYGVKD. CDR3 amino acids: CATRFAGPDEQYF. CDR3 bases: TGTGCCACCCGTTTTGCAGGGCCCGACGAGCAGTACTTC.

This clone was seen a few times. The sample holds other DNA sequences that translate to the same CDR3. This sequence joins TRBV18 and TRBJ1-3; D is possibly TRBD1 (6 bases). This CDR3 region has 15 residues. CDR1 is KGHSH, CDR2 LQKENI, per germline. V was pared by 2 bases and J by 0 bases, with 8 bases between. The CDR3 sequence is CASSPRTDSGNTIYF. Here the CDR3 DNA reads TGTGCCAGCTCACCAAGGACAGACTCTGGAAACACCATATATTTT.

The chain recombines TRBV5-1 with TRBJ2-7; 9 nucleotides align to TRBD2. Looked up from germline, CDR1 is SGHRS and CDR2 is YFSETQ. J gave up 3 bases and V 1 base, and 2 bases lay outside the gene matches. The CDR3 is made up of 14 amino acids. The DNA of the CDR3 is TGCGCCAGCAGCTTGCAACTAGCGGGCTACGAGCAGTACTTC. It codes for CASSLQLAGYEQYF.

The rearrangement uses TRBV28 and TRBJ2-1; 7 bases match TRBD1. The CDR3 has 15 amino acids. Germline V gene sequence: CDR1 MDHEN, CDR2 SYDVKM. V gave up 4 bases and J gave up 5 bases; unmatched junction bases: 8. The CDR3 reads CASSSGQPLDNEQFF. The CDR3 nucleotides read TGTGCCAGCAGTTCGGGACAGCCTCTCGACAATGAGCAGTTCTTC.

This clone showed up just once. The CDR3 reads CASRRPTGELFF. The CDR3 region has the DNA TGTGCCAGCAGGCGTCCGACCGGGGAGCTGTTTTTT. This sequence joins TRBV7-8 and TRBJ2-2; the D is unclear. The CDR3 has 12 residues. Germline lookup yields CDR1 SGHVS and CDR2 FQNEAQ. Trimming cost V 6 bases and J 5 bases, with 7 bases left between them.

The chain joins TRBV6-5 to TRBJ1-1; a possible D gene is TRBD1 (5 bases). Trimming removed 6 bases at V and 5 bases at J, with 19 bases between. This CDR3 is 15 amino acids long. Germline lookup yields CDR1 MNHEY and CDR2 SVGAGI. Here the CDR3 DNA reads TGTGCCAGCAGCCCCGATTGGGGGATGAGTACTGAAGCTTTCTTT. Translation gives CASSPDWGMSTEAFF.

This chain connects TRBV2 to TRBJ2-6; D is ambiguous. The CDR3 consists of 16 residues. Looked up from germline, CDR1 is SNHLY and CDR2 is FYNNEI. The germline V and J ends were trimmed by 7 bases and 0 bases, with 13 bases remaining between them. CDR3: CASKREPLSGANVLTF. In DNA, the CDR3 is TGTGCCAGCAAACGTGAGCCCCTCTCTGGGGCCAACGTCCTGACTTTC. The entire variable domain, with the rest obtained from reference TRBV2 and TRBJ2-6, is as follows: EPEVTQTPSHQVTQMGQEVILRCVPISNHLYFYWYRQILGQKVEFLVSFYNNEISEKSEIFDDQFSVERPDGSNFTLKIRSTKLEDSAMYFCASKREPLSGANVLTFGAGSRLTVL.

The chain joins TRBV5-5 to TRBJ2-7, with D unresolved. V lost 0 bases, J lost 0 bases, and 10 bases lay in between. The length of the CDR3 is 15 residues. From germline, CDR1 is SGHKS and CDR2 YYEKEE (reference sequence). CDR3 in amino acids: CASSLGRLTSYEQYF. In nucleotides, the CDR3 is TGTGCCAGCAGCTTGGGGCGGCTGACCTCCTACGAGCAGTACTTC.

V usage is TRBV19 and J usage is TRBJ1-1; 7 nucleotides align to TRBD1. The CDR3 covers 15 residues. CDR1 LNHDA and CDR2 SQIVND come from the germline V gene (reference sequence). The junction had 10 bases not matched to a gene; V was cut back by 4 bases and J by 5 bases. CDR3: CASSKHTGAGTEAFF. CDR3 DNA: TGTGCCAGTAGTAAGCACACAGGGGCGGGAACTGAAGCTTTCTTT.

This clone has a handful of counts. The V gene is TRBV28, the J gene TRBJ2-7; D possibly corresponds to TRBD1 (6 bases). CDR3 size: 14 residues. CDR1 and CDR2 (germline): MDHEN, SYDVKM. Trimming left V 2 bases short and J 4 bases short, with 12 bases between. The DNA for the CDR3 is TGTGCCAGCAGTTTACTGGGACAACTATACGAGCAGTACTTC. Its translation is CASSLLGQLYEQYF. Combining the CDR3 with reference TRBV28 and TRBJ2-7 gives the whole variable domain DVKVTQSSRYLVKRTGEKVFLECVQDMDHENMFWYRQDPGLGLRLIYFSYDVKMKEKGDIPEGYSVSREKKERFSLILESASTNQTSMYLCASSLLGQLYEQYFGPGTRLTVT.

With respect to this clone: One end of the junction is discordant with germline, which a read error may explain. This sequence joins TRBV18 and TRBJ1-1; the D gene is possibly TRBD1 (5 bases). This CDR3 has 14 amino acids. Germline V gives CDR1 KGHSH, CDR2 LQKENI. In nucleotides, the CDR3 is TGTGCCAGCTCACTCGAATCAGGGACCAAGGAAGGTTTCTTT. Protein product: CASSLESGTKEGFF. The full variable domain, completed using reference TRBV18 and TRBJ1-1, is NAGVMQNPRHLVRRRGQEARLRCSPMKGHSHVYWYRQLPEEGLKFMVYLQKENIIDESGMPKERFSAEFPKEGPSILRIQQVVRGDSAAYFCASSLESGTKEGFFGQGTRLTVV.

This clone came up many times. The V and J genes are TRBV4-2 and TRBJ2-3; TRBD2 agrees at 13 bases. J lost 1 base, V lost 4 bases, and 11 bases had no gene match. From germline, CDR1 is LGHNA and CDR2 YNFKEQ. The CDR3 contains 19 residues. As DNA, the CDR3 is TGTGCCAGCAGCCCCTCCGGGACTAGCGGGAAAGAAGGCACAGATACGCAGTATTTT. This encodes CASSPSGTSGKEGTDTQYF.

The chain recombines TRBV2 with TRBJ1-1; D gene uncertain. The germline V and J ends were trimmed by 6 bases and 6 bases, with 20 bases remaining between them. Germline CDR1 and CDR2: SNHLY and FYNNEI. The CDR3 extends over 15 amino acids. The CDR3 region is CASSLTWERWAEAFF. In nucleotides, the CDR3 is TGTGCCAGCAGCCTGACCTGGGAGCGTTGGGCTGAAGCTTTCTTT.

This clone was picked up a small number of times. At one end, the junction sequence differs from germline, possibly due to a read error. The gene calls are TRBV30 and TRBJ2-6; tentative D call: TRBD1 (5 bases). Germline lookup yields CDR1 GTSNPN and CDR2 SVGIG (reference sequence). The length of the CDR3 is 14 residues. This CDR3 reads CAWSEGSGANVPTF. Here the CDR3 DNA reads TGTGCCTGGAGTGAGGGCTCTGGGGCCAACGTCCCGACTTTC.

The chain has TRBV7-2 and TRBJ1-4; D uncertain. CDR3 size: 15 residues. Trimming left V 1 base short and J 7 bases short, with 13 bases between. Germline V gives CDR1 SGHTA, CDR2 FQGNSA. DNA for the CDR3: TGTGCCAGCAGCTTAGGAAGCATTCGGGGTGAAAAACTGTTTTTT. Translating gives CASSLGSIRGEKLFF.

This chain links TRBV7-2 with TRBJ1-2, with D possibly being TRBD1 (5 bases). Germline V gene lookup returns CDR1 SGHTA and CDR2 FQGNSA. V was trimmed by 2 bases and J by 6 bases, leaving 16 bases between them. The CDR3 runs to 15 residues. The CDR3 loop reads CASSLRGTPTDGYTF. CDR3 coding DNA: TGTGCCAGCAGCTTACGAGGGACCCCAACAGATGGCTACACCTTC.

This rearrangement joins TRBV30 to TRBJ1-1, with D tentatively TRBD1 (6 bases). The germline V gene has CDR1 GTSNPN and CDR2 SVGIG (reference sequence). The CDR3 runs 14 residues. Trimming took off 0 bases at V and 5 bases at J, with 13 bases between the two ends. The CDR3 spells CAWSVSRGKTEAFF. CDR3 DNA sequence: TGTGCCTGGAGTGTCTCCAGGGGAAAAACTGAAGCTTTCTTT.

The rearrangement links TRBV14 to TRBJ2-4; D may be TRBD1 (5 bases). The CDR3 contains 12 residues. Trimming took 9 bases from V and 9 from J, leaving 15 bases between them. Germline V gives CDR1 SGHDN, CDR2 FVKESK. In DNA, the CDR3 is TGTGCCAGTGGCCCCCGGCAGGGCATTCAGTACTTC. Translation gives CASGPRQGIQYF.

Points on this clone: This CDR3 is missing its conserved last phenylalanine or tryptophan, likely due to a read error. CDR3 DNA sequence: TGCGCCAGCAGCCCGACGAGTACAGGGGGCTACGAGCAGTACTCC. It specifies CASSPTSTGGYEQYS. The V gene is TRBV4-1, the J gene TRBJ2-7; 8 nucleotides align to TRBD1. This CDR3 region has 15 residues. Germline V gene data show CDR1 as MGHRA and CDR2 as YSYEKL. Germline trimming cut 4 bases from V and 3 bases from J; bases unmatched to any gene: 8.